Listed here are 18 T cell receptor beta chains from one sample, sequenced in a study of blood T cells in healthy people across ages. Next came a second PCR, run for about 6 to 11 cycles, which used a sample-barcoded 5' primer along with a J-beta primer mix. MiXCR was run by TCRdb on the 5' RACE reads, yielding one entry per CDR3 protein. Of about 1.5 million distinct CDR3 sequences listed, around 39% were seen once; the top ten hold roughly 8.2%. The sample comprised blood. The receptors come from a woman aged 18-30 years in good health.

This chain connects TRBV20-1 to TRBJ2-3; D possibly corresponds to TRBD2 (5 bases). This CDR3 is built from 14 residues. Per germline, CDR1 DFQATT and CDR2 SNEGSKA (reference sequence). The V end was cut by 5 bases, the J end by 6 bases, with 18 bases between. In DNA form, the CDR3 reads TGCAGTGCTGTTGGGAGCGGCCGTGGGGATACGCAGTATTTT. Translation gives CSAVGSGRGDTQYF.

The CDR3 loop is CARTSDDCSGYTF. The CDR3 nucleotides read TGTGCCCGCACCTCTGACGACTGTAGTGGCTACACCTTC. The chain recombines TRBV14 with TRBJ1-2; the D is unclear. The germline V and J ends were trimmed by 11 bases and 7 bases, with 20 bases remaining between them. The length of the CDR3 is 13 residues. CDR1 and CDR2 from the germline V gene are SGHDN and FVKESK.

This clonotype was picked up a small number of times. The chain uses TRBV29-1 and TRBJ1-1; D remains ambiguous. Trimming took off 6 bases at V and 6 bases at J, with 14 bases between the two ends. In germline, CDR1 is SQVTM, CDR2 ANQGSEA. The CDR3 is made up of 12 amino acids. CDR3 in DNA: TGCAGCGTGGGTATAATGGCACCTGAAGCTTTCTTT. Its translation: CSVGIMAPEAFF. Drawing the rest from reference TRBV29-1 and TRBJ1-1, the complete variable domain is SAVISQKPSRDICQRGTSLTIQCQVDSQVTMMFWYRQQPGQSLTLIATANQGSEATYESGFVIDKFPISRPNLTFSTLTVSNMSPEDSSIYLCSVGIMAPEAFFGQGTRLTVV.

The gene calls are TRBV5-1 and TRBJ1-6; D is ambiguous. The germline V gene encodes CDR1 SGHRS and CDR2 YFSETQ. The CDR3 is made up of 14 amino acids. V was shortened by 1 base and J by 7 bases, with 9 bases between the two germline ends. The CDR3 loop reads CASSLSENNSPLHF. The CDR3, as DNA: TGCGCCAGCAGCTTGTCGGAAAACAATTCACCCCTCCACTTT. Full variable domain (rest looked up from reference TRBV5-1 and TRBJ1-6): KAGVTQTPRYLIKTRGQQVTLSCSPISGHRSVSWYQQTPGQGLQFLFEYFSETQRNKGNFPGRFSGRQFSNSRSEMNVSTLELGDSALYLCASSLSENNSPLHFGNGTRLTVT.

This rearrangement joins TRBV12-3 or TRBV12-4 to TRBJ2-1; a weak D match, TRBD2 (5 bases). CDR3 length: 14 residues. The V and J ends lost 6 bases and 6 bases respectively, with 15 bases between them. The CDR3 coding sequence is TGTGCCAGCAGCCCTGGAGAGGGCGGCAATGAGCAGTTCTTC. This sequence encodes CASSPGEGGNEQFF.

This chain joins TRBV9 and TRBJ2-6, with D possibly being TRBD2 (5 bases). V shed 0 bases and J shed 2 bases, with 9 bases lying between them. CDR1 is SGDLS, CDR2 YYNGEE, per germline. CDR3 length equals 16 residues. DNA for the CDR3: TGTGCCAGCAGCGTAGCTCTCGGGGCTGGGGCCAACGTCCTGACTTTC. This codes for CASSVALGAGANVLTF. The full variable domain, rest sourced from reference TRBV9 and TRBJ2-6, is DSGVTQTPKHLITATGQRVTLRCSPRSGDLSVYWYQQSLDQGLQFLIQYYNGEERAKGNILERFSAQQFPDLHSELNLSSLELGDSALYFCASSVALGAGANVLTFGAGSRLTVL.

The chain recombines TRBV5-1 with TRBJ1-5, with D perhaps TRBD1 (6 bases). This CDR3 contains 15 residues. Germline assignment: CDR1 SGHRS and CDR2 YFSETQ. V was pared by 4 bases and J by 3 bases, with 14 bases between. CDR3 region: CASSPGDGTNQPQHF. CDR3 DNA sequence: TGCGCCAGCAGCCCAGGGGACGGGACCAATCAGCCCCAGCATTTT. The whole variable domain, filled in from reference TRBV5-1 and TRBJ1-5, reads KAGVTQTPRYLIKTRGQQVTLSCSPISGHRSVSWYQQTPGQGLQFLFEYFSETQRNKGNFPGRFSGRQFSNSRSEMNVSTLELGDSALYLCASSPGDGTNQPQHFGDGTRLSIL.

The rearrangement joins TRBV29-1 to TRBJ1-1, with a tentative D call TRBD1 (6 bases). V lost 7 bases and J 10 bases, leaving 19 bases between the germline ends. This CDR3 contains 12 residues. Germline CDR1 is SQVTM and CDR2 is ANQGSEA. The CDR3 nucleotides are TGCAGCGGGGGGAGTGGGGGCGAGGGAGCTTTCTTT. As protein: CSGGSGGEGAFF. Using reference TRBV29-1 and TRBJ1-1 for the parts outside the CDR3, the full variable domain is SAVISQKPSRDICQRGTSLTIQCQVDSQVTMMFWYRQQPGQSLTLIATANQGSEATYESGFVIDKFPISRPNLTFSTLTVSNMSPEDSSIYLCSGGSGGEGAFFGQGTRLTVV.

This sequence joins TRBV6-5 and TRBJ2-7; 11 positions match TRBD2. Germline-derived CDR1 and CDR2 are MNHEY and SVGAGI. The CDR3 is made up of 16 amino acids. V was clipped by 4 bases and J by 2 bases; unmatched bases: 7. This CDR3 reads CASSLSLTSGAYEQYF. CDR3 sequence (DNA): TGTGCCAGCAGTTTAAGTTTGACTAGCGGGGCCTACGAGCAGTACTTC.

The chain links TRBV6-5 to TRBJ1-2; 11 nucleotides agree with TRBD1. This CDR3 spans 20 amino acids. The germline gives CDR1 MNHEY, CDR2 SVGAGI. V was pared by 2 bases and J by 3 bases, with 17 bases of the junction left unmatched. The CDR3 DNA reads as TGTGCCAGCAGTTACCTATCAATCGAAGCAGGACAGGGGGCGGACTATGGCTACACCTTC. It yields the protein CASSYLSIEAGQGADYGYTF.

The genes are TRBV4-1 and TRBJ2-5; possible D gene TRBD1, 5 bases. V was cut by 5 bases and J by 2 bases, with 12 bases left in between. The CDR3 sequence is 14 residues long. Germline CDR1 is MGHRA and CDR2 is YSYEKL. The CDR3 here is CASSYRTPQETQYF. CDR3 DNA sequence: TGCGCCAGCAGCTACAGGACACCACAAGAGACCCAGTACTTC.

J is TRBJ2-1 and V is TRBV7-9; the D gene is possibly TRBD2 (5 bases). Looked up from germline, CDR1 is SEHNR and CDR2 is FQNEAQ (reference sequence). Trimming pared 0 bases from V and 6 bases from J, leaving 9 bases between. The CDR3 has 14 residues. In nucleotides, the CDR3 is TGTGCCAGCAGCTTAGCGGGAGTAACCAATGAGCAGTTCTTC. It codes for CASSLAGVTNEQFF.

The CDR3 here is CASRANSLGSPLHF. In nucleotides, the CDR3 is TGTGCCAGCAGAGCGAACTCTCTGGGTTCACCCCTCCACTTT. This chain uses TRBV27 with TRBJ1-6; no clear D. CDR1 MNHEY and CDR2 SMNVEV come from the germline V gene (reference sequence). V gave up 6 bases and J gave up 9 bases, with 15 bases separating them. The CDR3 runs to 14 residues.

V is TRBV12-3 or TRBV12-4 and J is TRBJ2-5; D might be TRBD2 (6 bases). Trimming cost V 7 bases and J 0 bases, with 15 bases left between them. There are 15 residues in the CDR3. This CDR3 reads CASTRRDSYQETQYF. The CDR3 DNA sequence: TGTGCCAGCACCCGCCGGGACTCCTACCAAGAGACCCAGTACTTC.

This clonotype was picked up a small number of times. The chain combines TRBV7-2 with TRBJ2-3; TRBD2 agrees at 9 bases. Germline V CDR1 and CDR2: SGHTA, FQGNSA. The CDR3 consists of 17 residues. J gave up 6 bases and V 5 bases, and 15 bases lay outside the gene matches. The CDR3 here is CASSPLTSGPIKDTQYF. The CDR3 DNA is TGTGCCAGCAGCCCCCTGACTAGCGGCCCCATTAAGGATACGCAGTATTTT.

The CDR3 DNA sequence: TGCGCCAGCAGCTTGGGACGAGTTATAGCTCTGATGAACACTGAAGCTTTCTTT. This gives the protein CASSLGRVIALMNTEAFF. V usage is TRBV5-1 and J usage is TRBJ1-1; no definite D call. V was cut by 0 bases and J by 0 bases, with 18 bases left in between. Germline loops: CDR1 SGHRS, CDR2 YFSETQ. The CDR3 runs to 18 residues.

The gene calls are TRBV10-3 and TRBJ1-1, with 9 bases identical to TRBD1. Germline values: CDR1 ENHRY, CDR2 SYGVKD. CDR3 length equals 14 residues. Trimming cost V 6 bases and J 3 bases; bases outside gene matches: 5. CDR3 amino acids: CAIRERDRDTEAFF. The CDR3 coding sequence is TGTGCCATCAGAGAACGGGACAGGGACACTGAAGCTTTCTTT.

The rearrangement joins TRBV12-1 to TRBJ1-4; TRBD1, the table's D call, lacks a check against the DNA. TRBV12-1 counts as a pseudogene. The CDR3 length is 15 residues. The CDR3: CASSISQGSDEKLFF. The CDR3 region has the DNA TGTGCCAGCAGCATTTCACAGGGCTCGGATGAAAAACTGTTTTTT.